The 24 T cell receptor beta chains given below trace back to one sample, sequenced in a study of cytomegalovirus exposure and HLA in healthy donors. Primers included in the PCR were 60 Vbeta and 13 Jbeta primers. Clones were read by immunoSEQ multiplex PCR, and TCRdb kept only the in-frame ones, dropping some. The table for this sample gives 75,000 to 95,000 clones. Material: PBMCs. The receptors derive from a woman aged 55 to 70 in good health and CMV-seronegative.

CDR3 nucleotides: TGTGCCAGCAGCGCCGAGGGCTTCTTAATCGACAATGAGCAGTTCTTC. Residues: CASSAEGFLIDNEQFF. This chain connects TRBV7-9 to TRBJ2-1; a possible D gene is TRBD2 (5 bases). This CDR3 region has 16 residues. Trimming cost V 5 bases and J 5 bases, with 19 bases left between them. Germline V CDR1 and CDR2: SEHNR, FQNEAQ (reference sequence).

The gene calls are TRBV5-4 and TRBJ1-2, with D perhaps matching TRBD1 (5 bases). V was cut by 0 bases and J by 4 bases, with 10 bases left in between. The CDR3 length is 14 residues. CDR1 SGHNT and CDR2 YYREEE come from the germline V gene (reference sequence). In DNA, the CDR3 is TGTGCCAGCAGCTTGGCGGCGGGGCCCTATGGCTACACCTTC. It codes for CASSLAAGPYGYTF.

The chain recombines TRBV28 with TRBJ2-3; 7 bases agree with TRBD2. This CDR3 spans 14 amino acids. Germline-derived CDR1 and CDR2 are MDHEN and SYDVKM. V lost 7 bases, J lost 0 bases, and 4 bases stayed unmatched. The chain's CDR3 is CASNGGGSTDTQYF. In nucleotides, the CDR3 is TGTGCCAGCAATGGCGGGGGTAGCACAGATACGCAGTATTTT.

The chain carries TRBV6-5 and TRBJ1-5; D remains unclear. Germline CDR1 and CDR2: MNHEY and SVGAGI. The V gene lost 5 bases and the J gene lost 4 bases, with 6 bases spanning the gap. The CDR3 sequence is 12 residues long. CDR3 sequence (DNA): TGTGCCAGCAGTCCAAATAATCAGCCCCAGCATTTT. This sequence encodes CASSPNNQPQHF.

The chain employs TRBV7-6 and TRBJ2-3; D is unclear. The CDR3 runs 13 residues. CDR1 is SGHVS, CDR2 FNYEAQ, per germline. V was trimmed by 3 bases and J by 0 bases, leaving 4 bases between them. In DNA, the CDR3 is TGTGCCAGCAGCTTGGCAAGCACAGATACGCAGTATTTT. This encodes CASSLASTDTQYF.

The rearrangement uses TRBV7-2 and TRBJ2-5; 8 bases fit TRBD2. The CDR3 is 17 residues long. Germline values: CDR1 SGHTA, CDR2 FQGNSA. J was trimmed by 1 base and V by 1 base; bases with no gene match: 8. CDR3 bases: TGTGCCAGCAGCTTAGTCAGTAGCGGGGTACTCCAAGAGACCCAGTACTTC. Translating it yields CASSLVSSGVLQETQYF.

This chain connects TRBV11-2 to TRBJ2-7; TRBD1 matches 9 bases. The trim removed 5 bases at V and 4 bases at J, leaving 6 bases unmatched. Germline V lookup: CDR1 SGHAT, CDR2 FQNNGV. This CDR3 region has 14 residues. The CDR3 bases are TGTGCCAGCAGCCAAACAGGGGGCGCGTACGAGCAGTACTTC. It translates to CASSQTGGAYEQYF.

J is TRBJ2-7 and V is TRBV2, with 9 bases identical to TRBD1. CDR1 SNHLY and CDR2 FYNNEI come from the germline V gene. The V gene end was trimmed by 5 bases and the J gene end by 3 bases; junction bases not matched to a gene: 5. The CDR3 runs 14 residues. CDR3 DNA sequence: TGTGCCAGCAGTTCCGGGACAGGGTTCTACGAGCAGTACTTC. Amino acids: CASSSGTGFYEQYF.

The chain combines TRBV6-6 with TRBJ1-1; tentatively, D is TRBD1 (5 bases). V was clipped by 6 bases and J by 1 base, with 15 bases between them. This CDR3 spans 15 amino acids. Per germline, CDR1 MNHNY and CDR2 SVGAGI (reference sequence). The CDR3: CASSPQAGGNTEAFF. The CDR3 region has the DNA TGTGCCAGCAGCCCCCAGGCGGGGGGGAACACTGAAGCTTTCTTT.

The rearrangement links TRBV6-1 to TRBJ2-7; D is ambiguous. CDR3 length equals 11 residues. Germline CDR1 MNHNS, CDR2 SASEGT. With 6 bases removed from V and 6 bases from J, the gap between germline ends came to 9 bases. In nucleotides, the CDR3 is TGTGCCAGCAGCCTGTATAGCGAGCAGTACTTC. This translates into CASSLYSEQYF.

V is TRBV28 and J is TRBJ1-3, with 8 bases lining up with TRBD1. Unmatched junction bases numbered 1, after V lost 4 bases and J lost 2 bases. CDR1 is MDHEN and CDR2 is SYDVKM in the germline V gene. The CDR3 is made up of 14 amino acids. The CDR3 DNA sequence: TGTGCCAGCAGTTCGACAGGGGCTGGAAACACCATATATTTT. Translation: CASSSTGAGNTIYF.

The gene calls are TRBV7-9 and TRBJ1-4, with TRBD1 identical over 8 bases. This CDR3 has 16 residues. CDR1 SEHNR and CDR2 FQNEAQ come from the germline V gene (reference sequence). J was trimmed by 4 bases and V by 1 base; bases with no gene match: 5. For the CDR3, the DNA is TGTGCCAGCAGCTTAGGCTCCACAGGGGGTAATGAAAAACTGTTTTTT. Its translation: CASSLGSTGGNEKLFF.

The V call is TRBV21-1, the J call TRBJ1-1; the D call of TRBD1 is as the table states it, not checked on the DNA. TRBV21-1 is noted as a pseudogene. This CDR3 is built from 17 residues. The CDR3 is CASSKGGNRVENTEAFF. Written as DNA, the CDR3 is TGTGCCAGCAGCAAAGGGGGGAACAGGGTTGAGAACACTGAAGCTTTCTTT.

V usage is TRBV29-1 and J usage is TRBJ2-7; the D gene is possibly TRBD1 (6 bases). Trimming removed 3 bases at V and 4 bases at J, with 19 bases between. The CDR3 has 15 amino acids. The V gene's germline CDR1 is SQVTM and CDR2 ANQGSEA. The CDR3 spells CSVEGARGPIYEQYF. The CDR3 bases are TGCAGCGTTGAGGGGGCCAGGGGTCCAATATACGAGCAGTACTTC.

This sequence joins TRBV5-4 and TRBJ1-1, with 8 bases fitting TRBD1. J was trimmed by 4 bases and V by 3 bases; bases with no gene match: 8. The CDR3 runs 15 residues. Per the germline V gene, CDR1 is SGHNT and CDR2 is YYREEE (reference sequence). The DNA for the CDR3 is TGTGCCAGCAGCTACGGACAGGGTTGGAGCACTGAAGCTTTCTTT. It encodes CASSYGQGWSTEAFF.

This sequence joins TRBV7-9 and TRBJ2-3; D is ambiguous. With 5 bases removed from V and 3 bases from J, the gap between germline ends came to 9 bases. Per germline, CDR1 SEHNR and CDR2 FQNEAQ (reference sequence). This CDR3 spans 13 amino acids. The CDR3 bases are TGTGCCAGCAGCGAGCCTGCAACAGATACGCAGTATTTT. As protein: CASSEPATDTQYF.

The chain employs TRBV28 and TRBJ2-7, with TRBD1 matching over 9 bases. CDR1 and CDR2 (germline): MDHEN, SYDVKM. The CDR3 contains 13 residues. The V segment lost 7 bases and the J segment 10 bases; nucleotides outside the gene matches: 11. The CDR3: CASMPGQGRGQYF. CDR3 in DNA: TGTGCCAGCATGCCGGGACAGGGTAGAGGACAGTACTTC.

With respect to this clone: The conserved phenylalanine or tryptophan normally closing the CDR3 is absent here, so this likely arose from a read error. The rearrangement joins TRBV5-1 to TRBJ2-7; TRBD1 matches at 7 bases. Germline-derived CDR1 and CDR2 are SGHRS and YFSETQ. J lost 1 base, V lost 0 bases, and 1 base had no gene match. The CDR3 length is 14 residues. In DNA form, the CDR3 reads TGCGCCAGCAGCTTGGAACAGGGGTCCTACGAGCAGTACCTC. As protein: CASSLEQGSYEQYL.

The V and J genes are TRBV29-1 and TRBJ2-7; the D gene is possibly TRBD1 (6 bases). Germline values: CDR1 SQVTM, CDR2 ANQGSEA. This CDR3 contains 13 residues. The germline V and J ends were trimmed by 8 bases and 4 bases, with 18 bases remaining between them. As DNA, the CDR3 is TGCAGCTGCGAAACAGGGTTGGGATACGAGCAGTACTTC. Residues: CSCETGLGYEQYF.

This rearrangement joins TRBV6-5 to TRBJ1-1, with 7 bases aligning to TRBD1. The CDR3 totals 14 residues. V was clipped by 4 bases and J by 5 bases; unmatched bases: 7. CDR1 is MNHEY and CDR2 is SVGAGI in the germline V gene. The CDR3 sequence: CASSLSTGKTEAFF. DNA for the CDR3: TGTGCCAGCAGTTTATCGACAGGGAAGACTGAAGCTTTCTTT.

The chain recombines TRBV4-3 with TRBJ2-5, with TRBD2 identical over 10 bases. Germline values: CDR1 LGHNA, CDR2 YSLEER. The CDR3 loop spans 17 amino acids. The ends lost 0 bases at V and 6 bases at J; junction bases unmatched: 10. The CDR3 sequence: CASSQDRGGSGGKTQYF. The CDR3 DNA reads TGCGCCAGCAGCCAAGATAGGGGAGGTAGCGGGGGGAAGACCCAGTACTTC.

The CDR3 region has the DNA TGTGCCAGCAGCCCCCCGGGGGGGGCAGTAGGCCAAGAGACCCAGTACTTC. Its translation: CASSPPGGAVGQETQYF. V and J are TRBV7-8 and TRBJ2-5; 8 nucleotides agree with TRBD2. Per the germline V gene, CDR1 is SGHVS and CDR2 is FQNEAQ. V gave up 5 bases and J gave up 1 base; unmatched junction bases: 12. The CDR3 covers 17 residues.

This CDR3 reads CASTKGLAVDIQYF. The CDR3 DNA reads as TGTGCCAGCACCAAGGGACTAGCGGTAGACATTCAGTACTTC. The rearrangement links TRBV2 to TRBJ2-4; 11 nucleotides agree with TRBD2. This CDR3 contains 14 residues. Germline CDR1 and CDR2: SNHLY and FYNNEI. V was clipped by 7 bases and J by 8 bases; unmatched bases: 7.

The chain is built from TRBV6-5 and TRBJ2-1; 8 nucleotides align to TRBD2. The V and J ends lost 2 bases and 2 bases, in that order; junction bases with no gene match: 5. The CDR3 is 16 amino acids. Germline V lookup: CDR1 MNHEY, CDR2 SVGAGI. CDR3 region: CASSYSTSGPYNEQFF. CDR3 sequence (DNA): TGTGCCAGCAGTTACAGTACTAGCGGACCCTACAATGAGCAGTTCTTC.